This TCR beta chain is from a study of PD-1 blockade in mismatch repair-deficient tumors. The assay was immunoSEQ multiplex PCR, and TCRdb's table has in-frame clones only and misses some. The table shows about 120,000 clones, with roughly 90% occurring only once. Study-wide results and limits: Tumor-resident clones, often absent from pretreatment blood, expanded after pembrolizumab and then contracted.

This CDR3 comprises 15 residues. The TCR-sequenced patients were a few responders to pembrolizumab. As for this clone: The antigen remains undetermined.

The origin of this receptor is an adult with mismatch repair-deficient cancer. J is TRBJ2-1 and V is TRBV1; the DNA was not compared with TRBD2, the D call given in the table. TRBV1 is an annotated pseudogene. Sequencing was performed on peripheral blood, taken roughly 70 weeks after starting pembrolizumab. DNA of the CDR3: TGCACCAGCAGCCTCCGGGACTACCCTAACAATGAGCAGTTCTTC. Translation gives CTSSLRDYPNNEQFF.